This paragraph reports one T cell receptor beta chain. Trimming removed 4 bases at V and 3 bases at J, with 7 bases between. Germline V gene lookup returns CDR1 SGHNT and CDR2 YYREEE (reference sequence). The CDR3 length is 12 residues. The sample belongs to a study of shared clonotypes between healthy human individuals. Data came from immunoSEQ multiplex PCR; TCRdb stores just in-frame clones and leaves some out. This sample has 2 million to 2.5 million clones, with roughly 90% found just once. The sequenced sample was naive CD4+ T cells from PBMCs. Documented subset: CD45RA+ positively selected. This chain uses TRBV5-4 with TRBJ1-1; D uncertain. This clonotype originated in a man younger than 35 in good health. Some clones in this sample may be carry-over from other donors' samples. The CDR3 loop reads CASSTRDTEAFF. DNA of the CDR3: TGTGCCAGCAGCACTAGAGACACTGAAGCTTTCTTT.